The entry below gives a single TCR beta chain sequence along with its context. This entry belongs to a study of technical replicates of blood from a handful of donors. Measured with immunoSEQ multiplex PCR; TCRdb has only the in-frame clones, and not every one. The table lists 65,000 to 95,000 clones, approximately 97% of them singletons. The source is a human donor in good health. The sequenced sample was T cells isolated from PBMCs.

The CDR3 protein is CASSATSGVDTQYF. CDR3 bases: TGTGCCAGCAGCGCCACTAGCGGGGTCGATACGCAGTATTTT. The chain couples TRBV9 to TRBJ2-3; 10 nucleotides agree with TRBD2. The CDR3 totals 14 residues. Germline CDR1 SGDLS, CDR2 YYNGEE. After removal of 3 bases from V and 6 bases from J, the junction contained 4 bases not matched to a gene. Filled out from reference TRBV9 and TRBJ2-3, the complete variable domain reads DSGVTQTPKHLITATGQRVTLRCSPRSGDLSVYWYQQSLDQGLQFLIQYYNGEERAKGNILERFSAQQFPDLHSELNLSSLELGDSALYFCASSATSGVDTQYFGPGTRLTVL.